A single sample gave rise to the 17 T cell receptor beta chains below, sequenced in a study of T-cell reconstitution after alpha-beta-depleted transplantation in children. Preparation of the TCRbeta library was carried out with unique molecular identifiers. TCRdb reprocessed the PCR reads with MiXCR, giving one entry per CDR3 protein. The table shows some 830,000 distinct CDR3 sequences, with about 16% occurring only once. This material consisted of PBMCs, mostly from graft donor cells, taken 360 days after TCRalphabeta/CD19-depleted stem cell transplant. These receptor sequences come from a male patient aged 10-17 years who had a stem cell transplant for acute lymphoblastic leukemia, so the T cells may come from the graft donor.

The chain couples TRBV27 to TRBJ2-6, with no clear D. Germline CDR1 reads MNHEY; CDR2 reads SMNVEV (reference sequence). This CDR3 has 16 amino acids. Trimming stripped 2 bases from V and 3 bases from J, with 11 bases between. The CDR3 DNA follows: TGTGCCAGCAGTTTAGATACCGTTCTTGGGGCCAACGTCCTGACTTTC. Translation gives CASSLDTVLGANVLTF.

V is TRBV5-1 and J is TRBJ2-1; TRBD1 is a possible D gene (6 bases). The CDR3 spans 15 residues. V lost 0 bases and J 8 bases, leaving 15 bases between the germline ends. Per germline, CDR1 SGHRS and CDR2 YFSETQ. CDR3 in DNA: TGCGCCAGCAGCTTGGTTCAGGGGCTTAGGGATGAGCAGTTCTTC. This translates into CASSLVQGLRDEQFF.

The V call is TRBV29-1, the J call TRBJ1-2; D is undetermined. The V end was cut by 4 bases, the J end by 6 bases, with 6 bases between. This CDR3 is 10 amino acids long. Germline-derived CDR1 and CDR2 are SQVTM and ANQGSEA. The CDR3: CSVVGNGYTF. CDR3 nucleotides: TGCAGCGTTGTAGGGAATGGCTACACCTTC.

This clonotype has a handful of counts. J is TRBJ2-4 and V is TRBV7-9; 9 bases are a match to TRBD2. Germline V CDR1 and CDR2: SEHNR, FQNEAQ (reference sequence). CDR3 length: 17 amino acids. The J segment lost 2 bases and the V segment lost 4 bases, leaving 9 bases of the junction unmatched. CDR3 DNA sequence: TGTGCCAGCAGCTCCCAGACTAGCGGCCTATCCAAAAACATTCAGTACTTC. Its translation is CASSSQTSGLSKNIQYF.

There are many counts of this clonotype. In DNA, the CDR3 is TGTGCCCCAAGGTACGGGCCCCAACGTGGGGAGCAGTACTTC. It yields the protein CAPRYGPQRGEQYF. The V gene is TRBV10-3, the J gene TRBJ2-7, with D unresolved. Germline lookup yields CDR1 ENHRY and CDR2 SYGVKD. V was cut by 11 bases and J by 7 bases, with 24 bases left in between. The CDR3 is 14 residues long.

This chain uses TRBV4-1 with TRBJ1-2; 7 bases match TRBD1. J gave up 11 bases and V 4 bases, and 16 bases lay outside the gene matches. The CDR3 has 15 residues. Germline loops: CDR1 MGHRA, CDR2 YSYEKL. CDR3 in DNA: TGCGCCAGCAGCCGAGAGATCAGGGGGAGAGAGGGGTACACCTTC. Translated: CASSREIRGREGYTF.

This chain uses TRBV6-2 or TRBV6-3 with TRBJ1-3; 7 bases line up with TRBD1. The V and J ends lost 2 bases and 0 bases, in that order; junction bases with no gene match: 4. Germline V CDR1 and CDR2: MNHEY, SVGEGT. This CDR3 has 16 residues. The CDR3 loop reads CASSYPNRGSGNTIYF. CDR3 nucleotides: TGTGCCAGCAGTTACCCAAACAGGGGCTCTGGAAACACCATATATTTT.

This clonotype was seen more than once but under ten times. The rearrangement joins TRBV5-1 to TRBJ1-1; 7 bases agree with TRBD1. The CDR3 consists of 17 residues. Per germline, CDR1 SGHRS and CDR2 YFSETQ. V shed 0 bases, J shed 5 bases, and the junction held 13 bases outside the gene matches. Written as DNA, the CDR3 is TGCGCCAGCAGCTTGGTACTTCGAGGGGGCGCGGTGACTGAAGCTTTCTTT. Amino acid sequence: CASSLVLRGGAVTEAFF. Using reference TRBV5-1 and TRBJ1-1 for the parts outside the CDR3, the full variable domain is KAGVTQTPRYLIKTRGQQVTLSCSPISGHRSVSWYQQTPGQGLQFLFEYFSETQRNKGNFPGRFSGRQFSNSRSEMNVSTLELGDSALYLCASSLVLRGGAVTEAFFGQGTRLTVV.

The chain joins TRBV20-1 to TRBJ2-7, with 10 bases that match TRBD2. There are 16 residues in the CDR3. CDR1 and CDR2 (germline): DFQATT, SNEGSKA (reference sequence). J lost 4 bases, V lost 3 bases, and 12 bases had no gene match. The chain's CDR3 is CSASPRAGGPNYEQYF. The CDR3 DNA follows: TGCAGTGCTAGCCCTAGAGCGGGAGGGCCGAATTACGAGCAGTACTTC.

This clonotype was found many times. The chain recombines TRBV7-3 with TRBJ2-3; D may be TRBD1 (6 bases). From germline, CDR1 is SGHTA and CDR2 FQGTGA. The CDR3 runs to 14 residues. V lost 0 bases, J lost 5 bases, and 9 bases lay in between. CDR3 in amino acids: CASSLTPTGDTQYF. DNA for the CDR3: TGTGCCAGCAGCTTAACGCCGACAGGAGATACGCAGTATTTT.

Only a few counts were recorded for this clonotype. This chain joins TRBV11-2 and TRBJ2-3, with a weak D call TRBD2 (5 bases). There are 15 residues in the CDR3. V was pared by 4 bases and J by 3 bases, with 14 bases between. Germline V gene sequence: CDR1 SGHAT, CDR2 FQNNGV. The CDR3 sequence is CASSSNRLATDTQYF. The CDR3 bases are TGTGCCAGCAGCTCCAACCGGCTAGCAACAGATACGCAGTATTTT.

This chain links TRBV3-1 with TRBJ2-7; TRBD2 might be the D (6 bases). V lost 1 base to trimming and J lost 2 bases, with 12 bases between them. The CDR3 is 15 residues long. From germline, CDR1 is LGHDT and CDR2 YNNKEL (reference sequence). Here the CDR3 DNA reads TGTGCCAGCAGCCAAGGTAGGGACTCAGCCTACGAGCAGTACTTC. Translation: CASSQGRDSAYEQYF.

CDR3: CASSRTSEITDTQYF. The CDR3, as DNA: TGTGCCAGCAGTCGGACTAGCGAGATCACAGATACGCAGTATTTT. This rearrangement joins TRBV27 to TRBJ2-3; TRBD2 matches 9 bases. After removal of 5 bases from V and 2 bases from J, the junction contained 5 bases not matched to a gene. The CDR3 totals 15 residues. Germline V lookup: CDR1 MNHEY, CDR2 SMNVEV (reference sequence).

The chain couples TRBV6-5 to TRBJ1-1; 8 positions match TRBD1. Trimming took 6 bases from V and 7 from J; bases not matched to a gene: 4. CDR1 and CDR2 (germline): MNHEY, SVGAGI. The CDR3 is made up of 12 amino acids. The CDR3 nucleotides read TGTGCCAGCAGAAACACAGGGGGTGAAGCTTTCTTT. Protein product: CASRNTGGEAFF.

V usage is TRBV7-6 and J usage is TRBJ2-7; D is possibly TRBD1 (5 bases). Trimming removed 1 base from V and 6 bases from J, with 22 bases in between. CDR1 and CDR2 from the germline V gene are SGHVS and FNYEAQ. The CDR3 spans 17 residues. The CDR3 bases are TGTGCCAGCAGCTTAGTTTTCAGTGGGGCTATTCGGCTCGAGCAGTACTTC. Translated, it gives CASSLVFSGAIRLEQYF.

J is TRBJ2-1 and V is TRBV7-3; D is tentatively TRBD1 or TRBD2 (5 bases each). In germline, CDR1 is SGHTA, CDR2 FQGTGA. The V end was cut by 5 bases, the J end by 7 bases, with 15 bases between. The CDR3 has 14 residues. In DNA, the CDR3 is TGTGCCAGCAGCCCGGTTGGGGGTAAAAATGAGCAGTTCTTC. This sequence encodes CASSPVGGKNEQFF.

V and J are TRBV12-3 or TRBV12-4 and TRBJ1-4; 7 nucleotides line up with TRBD1. The CDR3 sequence is 14 residues long. Trimming took 6 bases from V and 8 from J; bases not matched to a gene: 9. The CDR3 reads CASRSTGKNEKLFF. The CDR3 DNA reads as TGTGCCAGCAGATCGACAGGGAAAAACGAAAAACTGTTTTTT.